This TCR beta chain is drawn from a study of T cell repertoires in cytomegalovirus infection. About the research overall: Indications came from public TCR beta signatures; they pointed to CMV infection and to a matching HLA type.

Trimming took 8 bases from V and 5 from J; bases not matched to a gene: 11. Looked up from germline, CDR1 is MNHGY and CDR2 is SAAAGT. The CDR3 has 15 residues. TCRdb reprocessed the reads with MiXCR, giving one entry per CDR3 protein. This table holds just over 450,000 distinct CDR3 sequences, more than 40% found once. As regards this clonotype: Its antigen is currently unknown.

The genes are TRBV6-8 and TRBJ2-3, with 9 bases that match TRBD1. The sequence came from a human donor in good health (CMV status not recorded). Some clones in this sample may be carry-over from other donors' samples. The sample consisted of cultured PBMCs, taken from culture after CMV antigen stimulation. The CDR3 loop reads CASERQDRGIDTQYF. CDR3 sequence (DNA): TGTGCCAGCGAAAGGCAGGACAGGGGAATAGATACGCAGTATTTT.